The 26 T cell receptor beta chains below come from one sample, sequenced in a study of cytomegalovirus exposure and HLA in healthy donors. Using immunoSEQ multiplex PCR, the repertoire was profiled, and TCRdb retains in-frame clones only, with some absent. The repertoire has roughly 330,000 clones, about 90% of them found once; the top ten carry about 1.2%. Sequencing used PBMCs. Receptor source: a woman aged 30 to 39 in good health and CMV-seropositive.

This chain joins TRBV5-1 and TRBJ2-7; D might be TRBD2 (6 bases). Trimming stripped 0 bases from V and 7 bases from J, with 14 bases between. Germline CDR1 and CDR2: SGHRS and YFSETQ. The CDR3 extends over 14 amino acids. Here the CDR3 reads CASSLAVAAGEQYF. In DNA form, the CDR3 reads TGCGCCAGCAGCTTGGCCGTTGCGGCGGGGGAGCAGTACTTC. Combining the CDR3 with reference TRBV5-1 and TRBJ2-7 gives the whole variable domain KAGVTQTPRYLIKTRGQQVTLSCSPISGHRSVSWYQQTPGQGLQFLFEYFSETQRNKGNFPGRFSGRQFSNSRSEMNVSTLELGDSALYLCASSLAVAAGEQYFGPGTRLTVT.

This clone was seen a few times. This chain connects TRBV5-1 to TRBJ1-1; tentative D call: TRBD1 (6 bases). Germline CDR1 SGHRS, CDR2 YFSETQ. Trimming stripped 0 bases from V and 1 base from J, with 10 bases between. The CDR3 runs 15 residues. CDR3 sequence (DNA): TGCGCCAGCAGCTTGGCTGGGGGCGGGAACACTGAAGCTTTCTTT. Protein product: CASSLAGGGNTEAFF.

The rearrangement links TRBV6-1 to TRBJ1-1; weak D call: TRBD1 (5 bases). The CDR3 has 16 residues. V was shortened by 1 base and J by 6 bases, with 18 bases between the two germline ends. CDR1 is MNHNS, CDR2 SASEGT, per germline. The CDR3 coding sequence is TGTGCCAGCAGTGAAGTAGCAGGGCCGTTTAGCCCTGAAGCTTTCTTT. It encodes CASSEVAGPFSPEAFF.

V usage is TRBV27 and J usage is TRBJ2-5, with no clear D. The V and J ends lost 8 bases and 7 bases respectively, with 11 bases between them. CDR3 size: 11 residues. The V gene's germline CDR1 is MNHEY and CDR2 SMNVEV (reference sequence). The CDR3 region is CASGPWGTQYF. The CDR3 DNA follows: TGTGCCAGCGGTCCCTGGGGGACCCAGTACTTC.

The V and J genes are TRBV2 and TRBJ1-4; no clear D. Trimming cost V 3 bases and J 5 bases, with 19 bases left between them. CDR1 and CDR2 from the germline V gene are SNHLY and FYNNEI. This CDR3 is built from 17 residues. Written as DNA, the CDR3 is TGTGCCAGCAGTGATTTTAGGATCGGGATGAACAATGAAAAACTGTTTTTT. Translating it yields CASSDFRIGMNNEKLFF.

The chain recombines TRBV27 with TRBJ2-2; D is unresolved. The germline V gene encodes CDR1 MNHEY and CDR2 SMNVEV (reference sequence). This CDR3 is 13 amino acids long. V lost 1 base, J lost 7 bases, and 7 bases lay in between. CDR3 nucleotide sequence: TGTGCCAGCAGTTTATTGGTCGGCGGGGAGCTGTTTTTT. Translated: CASSLLVGGELFF.

This clone was picked up a small number of times. The V and J genes are TRBV4-3 and TRBJ2-2, with D unresolved. Trimming left V 0 bases short and J 6 bases short, with 11 bases between. There are 15 residues in the CDR3. Per the germline V gene, CDR1 is LGHNA and CDR2 is YSLEER. In DNA, the CDR3 is TGCGCCAGCAGCCAAGATCACCCAGTCCCCGGGGAGCTGTTTTTT. As protein: CASSQDHPVPGELFF.

The chain couples TRBV28 to TRBJ2-5; D is perhaps TRBD1 or TRBD2 (5 bases each). The CDR3 totals 14 residues. The V and J ends lost 9 bases and 5 bases respectively, with 19 bases between them. Germline-derived CDR1 and CDR2 are MDHEN and SYDVKM. This CDR3 is CASSVTGGGETQYF. In DNA, the CDR3 is TGTGCCAGTTCAGTAACAGGAGGAGGCGAGACCCAGTACTTC.

The chain couples TRBV15 to TRBJ1-5, with D maybe TRBD1 (5 bases). Germline V gives CDR1 LNHNV, CDR2 YYDKDF (reference sequence). CDR3 length: 12 residues. Trimming stripped 5 bases from V and 7 bases from J, with 9 bases between. Here the CDR3 DNA reads TGTGCCACCAGCCCTGCAGGGCAGCCCCAGCATTTT. Translated, it gives CATSPAGQPQHF.

The V and J genes are TRBV7-6 and TRBJ2-7; D gene ambiguous. This CDR3 is built from 16 residues. Germline-derived CDR1 and CDR2 are SGHVS and FNYEAQ. V lost 1 base and J lost 0, with 13 bases in between. The CDR3 DNA sequence: TGTGCCAGCAGCTTAGGGTCTGCGCTTAGCTCCTACGAGCAGTACTTC. Translated, it gives CASSLGSALSSYEQYF.

This chain connects TRBV7-8 to TRBJ2-1; no definite D call. There are 14 residues in the CDR3. V was pared by 4 bases and J by 0 bases, with 7 bases between. CDR1 SGHVS and CDR2 FQNEAQ come from the germline V gene. The DNA for the CDR3 is TGTGCCAGCAGCTCCAGAGTCTCCTACAATGAGCAGTTCTTC. It codes for CASSSRVSYNEQFF.

J is TRBJ2-1 and V is TRBV5-1; 14 positions agree with TRBD2. The junction had 6 bases not matched to a gene; V was cut back by 5 bases and J by 5 bases. The CDR3 length is 16 residues. From germline, CDR1 is SGHRS and CDR2 YFSETQ. The chain's CDR3 is CASSKGLAGAHNEQFF. Here the CDR3 DNA reads TGCGCCAGCAGTAAGGGACTAGCGGGAGCACACAATGAGCAGTTCTTC.

The gene calls are TRBV30 and TRBJ2-1, with 12 bases aligning to TRBD2. CDR3 length: 14 amino acids. Germline values: CDR1 GTSNPN, CDR2 SVGIG (reference sequence). Trimming took 3 bases from V and 4 from J; bases not matched to a gene: 1. CDR3 loop: CAWSLAGGYNEQFF. CDR3 nucleotide sequence: TGTGCCTGGAGCCTAGCGGGAGGGTACAATGAGCAGTTCTTC.

The V and J genes are TRBV6-5 and TRBJ2-7; TRBD1 aligns across 8 bases. Germline V gene lookup returns CDR1 MNHEY and CDR2 SVGAGI. V dropped 2 bases and J dropped 5; count of bases not matched to a gene: 5. The CDR3 sequence is 14 residues long. CDR3 sequence reads: CASSYPDRVNEQYF. The CDR3 DNA reads TGTGCCAGCAGTTACCCGGACAGGGTGAACGAGCAGTACTTC.

V gene TRBV28 combines with J gene TRBJ2-1; 10 bases are a match to TRBD2. CDR3 length: 18 amino acids. Trimming removed 4 bases from V and 2 bases from J; junction bases left unmatched: 11. Germline V gives CDR1 MDHEN, CDR2 SYDVKM. The CDR3 protein is CASSSPTSGAGTYNEQFF. CDR3 coding DNA: TGTGCCAGCAGTTCCCCAACTAGCGGGGCAGGAACCTACAATGAGCAGTTCTTC.

J is TRBJ2-7 and V is TRBV7-6; 7 bases agree with TRBD1. CDR3 length: 14 amino acids. Trimming took 5 bases from V and 3 from J; bases not matched to a gene: 7. CDR1 and CDR2 (germline): SGHVS, FNYEAQ. The CDR3 DNA follows: TGTGCCAGCAGCCAAAGGACAGGCCTCTACGAGCAGTACTTC. This encodes CASSQRTGLYEQYF.

The V call is TRBV7-2, the J call TRBJ1-5; tentatively, D is TRBD1 (5 bases). The CDR3 has 13 amino acids. Germline V CDR1 and CDR2: SGHTA, FQGNSA. V was clipped by 5 bases and J by 3 bases, with 8 bases between them. The CDR3 loop is CASSNRYNQPQHF. In DNA, the CDR3 is TGTGCCAGCAGCAACAGGTACAATCAGCCCCAGCATTTT.

The chain has TRBV25-1 and TRBJ1-5; D call uncertain. The CDR3 sequence is 14 residues long. Germline values: CDR1 MGHDK, CDR2 SYGVNS. V gave up 1 base and J gave up 0 bases, with 4 bases separating them. The CDR3 nucleotides are TGTGCCAGCAGTGAATTAGGTAGCAATCAGCCCCAGCATTTT. Translation: CASSELGSNQPQHF.

The V and J genes are TRBV2 and TRBJ2-5; D might be TRBD2 (6 bases). The CDR3 totals 14 residues. From germline, CDR1 is SNHLY and CDR2 FYNNEI. The V end was cut by 6 bases, the J end by 5 bases, with 16 bases between. The DNA of the CDR3 is TGTGCCAGCAGCCCCCGGGCCGCGGGGGAGACCCAGTACTTC. Its translation is CASSPRAAGETQYF. The whole variable domain, filled in from reference TRBV2 and TRBJ2-5, reads EPEVTQTPSHQVTQMGQEVILRCVPISNHLYFYWYRQILGQKVEFLVSFYNNEISEKSEIFDDQFSVERPDGSNFTLKIRSTKLEDSAMYFCASSPRAAGETQYFGPGTRLLVL.

The chain is built from TRBV11-2 and TRBJ2-7; 8 bases map to TRBD2. CDR3 length: 15 residues. Germline assignment: CDR1 SGHAT and CDR2 FQNNGV. V was pared by 5 bases and J by 5 bases, with 11 bases of the junction left unmatched. CDR3 DNA: TGTGCCAGCAGCCACCCTTTGCGGGGGGTTGACGAGCAGTACTTC. Translated, it gives CASSHPLRGVDEQYF. The complete variable domain, with remaining parts taken from reference TRBV11-2 and TRBJ2-7, reads EAGVAQSPRYKIIEKRQSVAFWCNPISGHATLYWYQQILGQGPKLLIQFQNNGVVDDSQLPKDRFSAERLKGVDSTLKIQPAKLEDSAVYLCASSHPLRGVDEQYFGPGTRLTVT.

This chain uses TRBV30 with TRBJ1-1; D remains unclear. Trimming left V 0 bases short and J 0 bases short, with 8 bases between. The CDR3 is made up of 14 amino acids. In germline, CDR1 is GTSNPN, CDR2 SVGIG (reference sequence). In DNA form, the CDR3 reads TGTGCCTGGAGTGTCGGCAGACTGAACACTGAAGCTTTCTTT. It translates to CAWSVGRLNTEAFF.

This clone was counted a single time. The CDR3 DNA reads TGTGCCAGCAGCCCGGGACAGAGCTATGGCTACACCTTC. It translates to CASSPGQSYGYTF. The J gene is TRBJ1-2, the V gene TRBV28; 7 bases line up with TRBD1. J gave up 4 bases and V 6 bases, and 5 bases lay outside the gene matches. Per germline, CDR1 MDHEN and CDR2 SYDVKM. The CDR3 length is 13 residues.

V gene TRBV15 combines with J gene TRBJ2-6; D gene uncertain. The CDR3 length is 13 residues. Germline V gene lookup returns CDR1 LNHNV and CDR2 YYDKDF (reference sequence). Trimming removed 6 bases at V and 2 bases at J, with 5 bases between. CDR3 region: CATSVAGANVLTF. In DNA, the CDR3 is TGTGCCACCAGTGTGGCTGGGGCCAACGTCCTGACTTTC.

The chain combines TRBV27 with TRBJ1-3, with D possibly being TRBD1 (6 bases). This CDR3 has 15 amino acids. CDR1 is MNHEY, CDR2 SMNVEV, per germline (reference sequence). V gave up 6 bases and J gave up 0 bases, with 12 bases separating them. As DNA, the CDR3 is TGTGCCAGCAGGAGGGACACCGACTCTGGAAACACCATATATTTT. Its protein is CASRRDTDSGNTIYF.

This clone has only one observation. The gene calls are TRBV15 and TRBJ1-2, with a tentative D call TRBD1 (5 bases). The CDR3 is 14 residues long. V lost 5 bases to trimming and J lost 8 bases, with 18 bases between them. Germline-derived CDR1 and CDR2 are LNHNV and YYDKDF (reference sequence). CDR3 loop: CATSQRQQGIGYTF. CDR3 coding DNA: TGTGCCACCAGCCAACGACAGCAGGGTATCGGCTACACCTTC.

The chain couples TRBV28 to TRBJ1-6, with D possibly being TRBD1 (5 bases). The germline V gene encodes CDR1 MDHEN and CDR2 SYDVKM. The CDR3 has 16 residues. V lost 7 bases and J 10 bases, leaving 23 bases between the germline ends. The CDR3 region is CASTPGGRLGESPLHF. CDR3 coding DNA: TGTGCCAGCACCCCGGGGGGGAGACTTGGTGAATCACCCCTCCACTTT.